This TCR beta chain was sequenced during a study of cytomegalovirus exposure and HLA in healthy donors. Overall study results and limits: 87-base-pair reads could not separate some V segments, including TRBV6-2 and TRBV6-3. Apparent HLA restriction characterized most CMV-associated TCR beta chains in a later analysis.

Only one count was recorded for this clone. Its antigen is not known. The PCR was carried out with 60 Vbeta primers and 13 Jbeta primers. The assay was immunoSEQ multiplex PCR, and TCRdb's table has in-frame clones only and misses some. The sample has fewer than 150,000 clones; roughly 75% are singletons. Germline V gene lookup returns CDR1 SGHRS and CDR2 YFSETQ. V shed 2 bases and J 3 bases; nucleotides not matched to a gene: 10. The CDR3 totals 17 residues. The rearrangement joins TRBV5-1 to TRBJ2-2; 7 nucleotides agree with TRBD1. The sequence derives from a man between 25 and 39 years old in good health and CMV-seronegative. Sequenced material: PBMCs. CDR3 sequence reads: CASSFKPRGQDTGELFF. The CDR3 DNA sequence: TGCGCCAGCAGCTTCAAACCAAGGGGGCAGGACACCGGGGAGCTGTTTTTT.